This T cell receptor (beta chain) was profiled in a study of neurological immune-mediated disorders. Findings and limits, study-wide: None of the CDR3 amino acid sequences of expanded clones were shared across subjects, and this suggested private repertoires in all groups.

This clonotype was recorded many times. Antigen: not known. With 10-nucleotide random UMIs included, cDNA was synthesized by 5'RACE. Each sequencing run yielded over 200 million TCR-beta sequences from 15-18 subjects. TCRdb used MiXCR to reprocess the 5' RACE reads, holding one entry per CDR3 protein. The table has 28,000 or so distinct CDR3 sequences, 20% to 25% seen once. This receptor was identified in a woman between 55 and 75 years old in good health. The sequencing sample was made of PBMCs.

The CDR3 spells CASSPRLASYEQYF. CDR3 DNA: TGTGCCAGCAGCCCCAGACTAGCGTCCTACGAGCAGTACTTC. The chain uses TRBV7-3 and TRBJ2-7, with 8 positions matching TRBD2. J was trimmed by 1 base and V by 5 bases; bases with no gene match: 4. The CDR3 extends over 14 amino acids. CDR1 SGHTA and CDR2 FQGTGA come from the germline V gene.